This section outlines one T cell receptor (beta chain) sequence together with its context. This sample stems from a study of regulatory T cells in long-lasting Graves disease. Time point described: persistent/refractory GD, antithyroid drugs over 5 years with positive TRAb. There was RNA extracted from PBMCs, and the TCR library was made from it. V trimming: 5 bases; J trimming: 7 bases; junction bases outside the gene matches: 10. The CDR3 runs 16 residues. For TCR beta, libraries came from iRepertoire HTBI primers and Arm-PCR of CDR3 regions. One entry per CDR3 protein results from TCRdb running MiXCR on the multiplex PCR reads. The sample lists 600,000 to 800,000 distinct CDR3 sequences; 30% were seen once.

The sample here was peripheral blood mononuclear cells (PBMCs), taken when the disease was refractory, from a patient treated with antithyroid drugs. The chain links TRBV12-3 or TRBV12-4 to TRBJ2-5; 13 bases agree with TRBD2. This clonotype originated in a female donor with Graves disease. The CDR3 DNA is TGTGCCAGCAGTAGAGGGACTAGCGGGGTCGCCTGGACCCAGTACTTC. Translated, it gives CASSRGTSGVAWTQYF.